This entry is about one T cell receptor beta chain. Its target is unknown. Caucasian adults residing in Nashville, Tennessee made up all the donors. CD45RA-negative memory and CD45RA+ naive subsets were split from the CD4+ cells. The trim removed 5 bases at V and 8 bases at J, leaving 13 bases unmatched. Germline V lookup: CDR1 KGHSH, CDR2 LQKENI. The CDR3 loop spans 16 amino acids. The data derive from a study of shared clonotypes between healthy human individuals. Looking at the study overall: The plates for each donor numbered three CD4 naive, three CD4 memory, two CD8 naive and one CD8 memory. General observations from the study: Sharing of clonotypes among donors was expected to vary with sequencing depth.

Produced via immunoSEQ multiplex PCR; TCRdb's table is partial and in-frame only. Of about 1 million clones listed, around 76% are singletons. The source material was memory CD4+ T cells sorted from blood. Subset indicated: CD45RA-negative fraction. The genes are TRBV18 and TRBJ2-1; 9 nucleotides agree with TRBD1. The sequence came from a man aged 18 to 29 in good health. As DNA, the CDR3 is TGTGCCAGCTCAACTCGACGGGGACAGGGTCTGGATGAGCAGTTCTTC. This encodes CASSTRRGQGLDEQFF.